Following are 30 T cell receptor beta chains from one sample sequenced in a study of shared clonotypes between healthy human individuals (dated by TCRdb to 2018 to 2021). For the CD8 naive samples, CD45RO-negative cells were positively selected for CCR7, yielding a CD45RA+CCR7+ population from which TemRA cells were excluded. Library method: the immunoSEQ multiplex PCR assay. The source is immuneACCESS, and TCRdb retained only in-frame sequences with V and J called. Part of the clones is not carried over; for the studies checked, unresolved V genes explain less than half of this, and the remainder is unexplained. The sample profile shows about 2.1 million clones; around 93% of them were found once. Under 2% of the sample rests with the top ten. Source material: naive CD8+ T cells from PBMCs. This sample's cell subset or site label indicates: CD45RA+CCR7+. The receptor set was obtained from a man aged 18-30 years in good health. Some clones in this sample may be carry-over from other donors' samples.

V is TRBV7-7 and J is TRBJ2-2, with D possibly TRBD1 on 6 matching bases. Germline lookup yields CDR1 SSHAT and CDR2 FNYEAQ (reference sequence). The CDR3 runs to 16 residues. Deletions cut 6 bases from V and 1 base from J, with 15 bases between. This CDR3 reads CASSPGGRENTGELFF. For the CDR3, the DNA is TGTGCCAGCAGTCCTGGGGGCCGAGAGAACACCGGGGAGCTGTTTTTT.

V and J are TRBV4-3 and TRBJ2-1; TRBD2 aligns across 9 bases. The CDR3 is 16 amino acids. The J segment lost 5 bases and the V segment lost 3 bases, leaving 8 bases of the junction unmatched. The germline V gene encodes CDR1 LGHNA and CDR2 YSLEER. The CDR3 loop reads CASSHLSGRRDNEQFF. The CDR3 nucleotides read TGCGCCAGCAGCCATCTCAGCGGGAGGAGGGACAATGAGCAGTTCTTC.

This clone came up once. The V and J genes are TRBV7-9 and TRBJ1-2; TRBD1 matches at 7 bases. Unmatched junction bases numbered 5, after V lost 0 bases and J lost 4 bases. The CDR3 runs 15 residues. Germline V gene lookup returns CDR1 SEHNR and CDR2 FQNEAQ (reference sequence). CDR3 nucleotide sequence: TGTGCCAGCAGCTTAGCTACAGGGGAGGGCTATGGCTACACCTTC. Its translation: CASSLATGEGYGYTF.

CDR3 sequence: CASGREGLSREQFF. CDR3 DNA: TGTGCCAGTGGGCGGGAGGGCCTATCAAGAGAGCAGTTCTTC. The chain joins TRBV27 to TRBJ2-1, with 9 bases matching TRBD2. The ends lost 9 bases at V and 10 bases at J; junction bases unmatched: 13. The germline V gene has CDR1 MNHEY and CDR2 SMNVEV (reference sequence). The CDR3 spans 14 residues.

Points on this clone: The same CDR3 can be traced to other DNA sequences in this sample. The chain recombines TRBV27 with TRBJ1-2; D may be TRBD1 (5 bases). Germline values: CDR1 MNHEY, CDR2 SMNVEV (reference sequence). V was clipped by 4 bases and J by 5 bases, with 17 bases between them. The CDR3 length is 15 residues. DNA of the CDR3: TGTGCCAGCAGTTCGTCGGGGGGTGCAGGGTATGGCTACACCTTC. Its protein product is CASSSSGGAGYGYTF.

V gene TRBV19 combines with J gene TRBJ1-2; no clear D. Germline values: CDR1 LNHDA, CDR2 SQIVND (reference sequence). The length of the CDR3 is 14 residues. Trimming left V 4 bases short and J 3 bases short, with 12 bases between. Here the CDR3 DNA reads TGTGCCAGTAGTAAGGACGCCCCCTACTATGGCTACACCTTC. Translation: CASSKDAPYYGYTF. Supplemented by reference TRBV19 and TRBJ1-2, the full variable domain reads DGGITQSPKYLFRKEGQNVTLSCEQNLNHDAMYWYRQDPGQGLRLIYYSQIVNDFQKGDIAEGYSVSREKKESFPLTVTSAQKNPTAFYLCASSKDAPYYGYTFGSGTRLTVV.

V and J are TRBV7-9 and TRBJ2-2; D not certain. The length of the CDR3 is 13 residues. Germline V lookup: CDR1 SEHNR, CDR2 FQNEAQ (reference sequence). The V end lost 5 bases, the J end lost 1 base, and 5 bases lay between the germline ends. The DNA of the CDR3 is TGTGCCAGCAGCACGGTGAACACCGGGGAGCTGTTTTTT. Translated, it gives CASSTVNTGELFF.

J is TRBJ2-3 and V is TRBV27, with D perhaps TRBD1 (5 bases). Germline CDR1 reads MNHEY; CDR2 reads SMNVEV (reference sequence). Trimming shortened V by 6 bases and J by 3 bases, and 10 bases separated the two germline ends. The CDR3 totals 13 residues. The CDR3 nucleotides read TGTGCCAGCAGCCCCAGGGTTACAGATACGCAGTATTTT. This translates into CASSPRVTDTQYF.

The J gene is TRBJ2-1, the V gene TRBV28, with 7 bases lining up with TRBD1. The trim removed 7 bases at V and 5 bases at J, leaving 8 bases unmatched. This CDR3 has 14 residues. In germline, CDR1 is MDHEN, CDR2 SYDVKM. CDR3 in DNA: TGTGCCAGCATCACCCGACAGGGCCACAATGAGCAGTTCTTC. It is translated as CASITRQGHNEQFF.

This chain's CDR3 is CASSFIPREVGEQYF. Written as DNA, the CDR3 is TGTGCCAGCAGCTTTATCCCCAGGGAAGTGGGCGAGCAGTACTTC. The chain is built from TRBV13 and TRBJ2-7; possibly TRBD1 for D (5 bases). This CDR3 contains 15 residues. Deletions cut 3 bases from V and 6 bases from J, with 18 bases between. Looked up from germline, CDR1 is PRHDT and CDR2 is FYEKMQ (reference sequence).

This chain joins TRBV19 and TRBJ2-1, with 7 bases fitting TRBD2. V trimming: 2 bases; J trimming: 6 bases; junction bases outside the gene matches: 7. The CDR3 runs 15 residues. Germline CDR1 reads LNHDA; CDR2 reads SQIVND (reference sequence). CDR3 residues: CASSILGEGVNEQFF. The CDR3 DNA reads as TGTGCCAGTAGTATATTGGGGGAGGGTGTCAATGAGCAGTTCTTC.

The rearrangement uses TRBV7-9 and TRBJ2-7; no clear D gene. Germline CDR1 SEHNR, CDR2 FQNEAQ (reference sequence). The length of the CDR3 is 13 residues. V was pared by 3 bases and J by 4 bases, with 10 bases between. CDR3 loop: CASSFATKYEQYF. The CDR3 nucleotides read TGTGCCAGCAGCTTTGCGACCAAGTACGAGCAGTACTTC.

The chain links TRBV5-4 to TRBJ2-1, with D perhaps TRBD2 (6 bases). CDR1 SGHNT and CDR2 YYREEE come from the germline V gene (reference sequence). CDR3 length equals 14 residues. Trimming took off 7 bases at V and 4 bases at J, with 15 bases between the two ends. CDR3 loop: CASRLGSSYNEQFF. CDR3 in DNA: TGTGCCAGCCGCCTCGGGAGTTCGTACAATGAGCAGTTCTTC.

This chain connects TRBV28 to TRBJ2-7; either TRBD1 or TRBD2 may fit D (5 bases each). Looked up from germline, CDR1 is MDHEN and CDR2 is SYDVKM. This CDR3 contains 15 residues. The germline V and J ends were trimmed by 3 bases and 3 bases, with 15 bases remaining between them. The CDR3 DNA reads as TGTGCCAGCAGTTTCCGGGGCAGGCCCAACTACGAGCAGTACTTC. Protein product: CASSFRGRPNYEQYF.

This clone was counted once. For the CDR3, the DNA is TGCGCCAGCAGCTTGGGGAGGGGAGTCTCTGGAAACACCATATATTTT. Translated: CASSLGRGVSGNTIYF. The gene calls are TRBV5-1 and TRBJ1-3, with D perhaps TRBD1 (5 bases). V dropped 0 bases and J dropped 0 bases, with 10 bases sitting between them. CDR1 SGHRS and CDR2 YFSETQ come from the germline V gene. The CDR3 extends over 16 amino acids.

J is TRBJ2-3 and V is TRBV27; D ambiguous. The V end lost 5 bases, the J end lost 5 bases, and 17 bases lay between the germline ends. The CDR3 totals 15 residues. Germline V lookup: CDR1 MNHEY, CDR2 SMNVEV (reference sequence). The DNA for the CDR3 is TGTGCCAGCAGTCTGTCCCTCTCCCTGAGAGATACGCAGTATTTT. Translating gives CASSLSLSLRDTQYF.

This chain links TRBV28 with TRBJ2-7, with D possibly being TRBD2 (6 bases). Deletions cut 7 bases from V and 2 bases from J, with 18 bases between. This CDR3 region has 15 residues. In germline, CDR1 is MDHEN, CDR2 SYDVKM. Here the CDR3 reads CASIRWRDFTYEQYF. The DNA of the CDR3 is TGTGCCAGCATCCGGTGGCGGGACTTTACCTACGAGCAGTACTTC.

V gene TRBV9 combines with J gene TRBJ1-1, with D maybe TRBD1 (5 bases). The CDR3 is 13 residues long. Between the trimmed V and J ends, which lost 4 bases and 9 bases, there was a span of 16 bases. From germline, CDR1 is SGDLS and CDR2 YYNGEE. The CDR3 nucleotides read TGTGCCAGCAGCCCCGGGGGTGGCCAAAAAGCTTTCTTT. Its translation: CASSPGGGQKAFF.

The gene calls are TRBV27 and TRBJ2-5; TRBD1 matches 9 bases. Trimming took 1 base from V and 5 from J; bases not matched to a gene: 11. This CDR3 region has 17 residues. Germline lookup yields CDR1 MNHEY and CDR2 SMNVEV (reference sequence). The CDR3 is CASSLYSPIDRGETQYF. Here the CDR3 DNA reads TGTGCCAGCAGTTTATACTCCCCGATCGACAGGGGGGAGACCCAGTACTTC.

J is TRBJ2-7 and V is TRBV6-5; the match to TRBD1 covers 7 bases. The CDR3 has 14 residues. Losses at the gene ends were 6 bases for V and 2 bases for J; bases not matched to a gene: 7. Looked up from germline, CDR1 is MNHEY and CDR2 is SVGAGI. The CDR3 nucleotides read TGTGCCAGCAGCCGTATGGGACAGACCTACGAGCAGTACTTC. It encodes CASSRMGQTYEQYF.

J is TRBJ2-5 and V is TRBV4-2; D could derive from TRBD1 or TRBD2 (5 bases each). CDR1 LGHNA and CDR2 YNFKEQ come from the germline V gene. V was clipped by 3 bases and J by 3 bases, with 14 bases between them. The CDR3 covers 15 residues. Here the CDR3 reads CASSHLTGREETQYF. The CDR3 DNA follows: TGTGCCAGCAGCCACCTCACGGGACGGGAAGAGACCCAGTACTTC.

V and J are TRBV29-1 and TRBJ2-3; weak D call: TRBD2 (9 bases). Germline CDR1 is SQVTM and CDR2 is ANQGSEA. V was clipped by 4 bases and J by 2 bases, with 19 bases between them. The CDR3 is 16 amino acids. Written as DNA, the CDR3 is TGCAGCGTTGCAGGCCTAGCGGGACAGGACACAGATACGCAGTATTTT. Residues: CSVAGLAGQDTDTQYF.

The V gene is TRBV4-1, the J gene TRBJ1-1; D perhaps matches TRBD1 (6 bases). Germline values: CDR1 MGHRA, CDR2 YSYEKL. This CDR3 has 17 amino acids. The V gene lost 4 bases and the J gene lost 5 bases, with 23 bases spanning the gap. The CDR3: CASSLSVHRVTKTEAFF. The CDR3 coding sequence is TGCGCCAGCAGCCTCTCTGTGCACAGGGTGACGAAAACTGAAGCTTTCTTT.

The gene calls are TRBV2 and TRBJ2-7; TRBD2 agrees at 8 bases. V dropped 5 bases and J dropped 5; count of bases not matched to a gene: 20. The CDR3 sequence is 18 residues long. The V gene's germline CDR1 is SNHLY and CDR2 FYNNEI. The CDR3 DNA reads TGTGCCAGCAGTCCTGAGGTTAAATACGAGCGGGAGACCCACGAGCAGTACTTC. It yields the protein CASSPEVKYERETHEQYF. Based on the CDR3 plus reference TRBV2 and TRBJ2-7, the full variable domain is EPEVTQTPSHQVTQMGQEVILRCVPISNHLYFYWYRQILGQKVEFLVSFYNNEISEKSEIFDDQFSVERPDGSNFTLKIRSTKLEDSAMYFCASSPEVKYERETHEQYFGPGTRLTVT.

The sample holds a few counts of this clone. The V call is TRBV19, the J call TRBJ1-2; tentatively, D is TRBD1 (6 bases). The CDR3 spans 14 residues. Germline V gene data show CDR1 as LNHDA and CDR2 as SQIVND (reference sequence). Trimming left V 5 bases short and J 6 bases short, with 16 bases between. CDR3 in amino acids: CASSPWTAENGYTF. The CDR3 coding sequence is TGTGCCAGTAGTCCGTGGACAGCCGAAAATGGCTACACCTTC.

The gene calls are TRBV9 and TRBJ2-7; 8 bases map to TRBD1. Germline-derived CDR1 and CDR2 are SGDLS and YYNGEE. Germline trimming cut 3 bases from V and 5 bases from J; bases unmatched to any gene: 10. CDR3 length: 15 residues. The chain's CDR3 is CASSASTGESNEQYF. The CDR3 bases are TGTGCCAGCAGCGCATCGACAGGGGAATCCAACGAGCAGTACTTC.

The J gene is TRBJ2-7, the V gene TRBV13, with 10 nucleotides matching TRBD1. After removal of 5 bases from V and 7 bases from J, the junction contained 8 bases not matched to a gene. There are 14 residues in the CDR3. Germline V gene sequence: CDR1 PRHDT, CDR2 FYEKMQ (reference sequence). For the CDR3, the DNA is TGTGCCAGCAGCAGGACAGGGGGACCGGGGGAGCAGTACTTC. Amino acid sequence: CASSRTGGPGEQYF.

A note on this clone: Other DNA sequences in this specimen translate into the identical CDR3. This chain uses TRBV19 with TRBJ1-2; D is unresolved. From germline, CDR1 is LNHDA and CDR2 SQIVND (reference sequence). This CDR3 spans 10 amino acids. The germline V and J ends were trimmed by 6 bases and 8 bases, with 7 bases remaining between them. The CDR3 sequence is CASRNGGYTF. CDR3 bases: TGTGCCAGTAGGAACGGAGGCTACACCTTC. Variable domain in full (rest from reference TRBV19 and TRBJ1-2): DGGITQSPKYLFRKEGQNVTLSCEQNLNHDAMYWYRQDPGQGLRLIYYSQIVNDFQKGDIAEGYSVSREKKESFPLTVTSAQKNPTAFYLCASRNGGYTFGSGTRLTVV.

The chain recombines TRBV28 with TRBJ2-7; the match to TRBD2 covers 9 bases. The CDR3 length is 14 residues. The V segment lost 3 bases and the J segment 6 bases; nucleotides outside the gene matches: 6. Germline CDR1 is MDHEN and CDR2 is SYDVKM. In DNA, the CDR3 is TGTGCCAGCAGTTTCAGAGCGGGGGGAAGCGAGCAGTACTTC. Residues: CASSFRAGGSEQYF.

The genes are TRBV27 and TRBJ1-3, with D perhaps TRBD1 (5 bases). The V end was cut by 0 bases, the J end by 4 bases, with 13 bases between. The V gene's germline CDR1 is MNHEY and CDR2 SMNVEV (reference sequence). The CDR3 has 16 residues. The chain's CDR3 is CASSLSWQGSGNTIYF. The CDR3, as DNA: TGTGCCAGCAGTTTATCGTGGCAGGGCTCCGGAAACACCATATATTTT.